This record looks at one TCR beta chain sequence and its context. The target antigen is unknown. This sample is part of a study of CXCR3-negative and CXCR3-positive naive CD8 T cells. Study-wide results and limits: Compared with CXCR3-negative naive cells, CXCR3-positive naive cells showed more hydrophobic TRB CDR3s.

The authors prepared UMI-labeled TRB cDNA libraries by 5' RACE. Each CDR3 protein gets one entry in TCRdb, which reprocessed the 5' RACE reads and gives no DNA. The table lists 85,000 to 120,000 distinct CDR3 sequences. Germline lookup yields CDR1 MNHEY and CDR2 SVGAGI. There are 16 residues in the CDR3. The V call is TRBV6-5, the J call TRBJ2-3; TCRdb reports TRBD2, a call that lacks DNA to check it against. The material sequenced was naive CXCR3+ CD8+ T cells from blood. Subset reported: CD45RO-CCR7+CD27+CD95- naive CD8+ T cells expressing CXCR3 (TNR3+). This receptor was identified in a human donor in good health. Some clones in this sample may be carry-over from other donors' samples. Here the CDR3 reads CASSTGGSGRTDTQYF.